Listed below are T cell receptor beta chains from one sample, sequenced in a study of blood T cell repertoires in COVID-19. Using immunoSEQ multiplex PCR, the repertoire was profiled, and TCRdb retains in-frame clones only, with some absent. The sample carries 250,000 or so clones, approximately 89% recorded once. Sequencing was carried out using PBMCs or T cells enriched from blood (not recorded which). These receptors were obtained from a woman aged 25 to 45 who had been exposed to COVID-19. The CDR3 runs from the conserved cysteine through the conserved F or W. A D gene is named only where the DNA matches it firmly. The size of a clone is reported for some rows only, either as once, few or many, or as a class for expanded clones.

abundance: once
v_gene: TRBV10-2
d_gene: TRBD1
j_gene: TRBJ2-7
CDR3aa: CASSRSGGPPVNEQYF
CDR3nt: TGCGCCAGCAGTCGATCAGGGGGCCCGCCCGTCAACGAGCAGTACTTC

abundance: NA
v_gene: TRBV11-2
d_gene: TRBD2
j_gene: TRBJ2-7
CDR3aa: CASSRGLAGNYEQYF
CDR3nt: TGTGCCAGCAGCCGGGGACTAGCGGGGAACTACGAGCAGTACTTC

abundance: NA
v_gene: TRBV6-5
d_gene: NA
j_gene: TRBJ1-3
CDR3aa: CASSYEGVTGNTIYF
CDR3nt: TGTGCCAGCAGTTACGAGGGAGTCACTGGAAACACCATATATTTT

abundance: NA
v_gene: TRBV6-5
d_gene: NA
j_gene: TRBJ1-2
CDR3aa: CASSYSGGRIGYTF
CDR3nt: TGTGCCAGCAGTTACTCGGGGGGACGTATTGGCTACACCTTC

abundance: once
v_gene: TRBV10-3
d_gene: NA
j_gene: TRBJ2-7
CDR3aa: CAISVQTALTYEQYF
CDR3nt: TGTGCCATCAGTGTCCAGACAGCTCTGACCTACGAGCAGTACTTC

abundance: NA
v_gene: TRBV24-1
d_gene: NA
j_gene: TRBJ2-5
CDR3aa: CATSDPQETQYF
CDR3nt: TGTGCCACCAGTGACCCACAAGAGACCCAGTACTTC

abundance: NA
v_gene: TRBV6-5
d_gene: TRBD2
j_gene: TRBJ2-2
CDR3aa: CASSSLADTGELFF
CDR3nt: TGTGCCAGCAGCTCGCTAGCGGACACCGGGGAGCTGTTTTTT

abundance: once
v_gene: TRBV10-3
d_gene: NA
j_gene: TRBJ1-5
CDR3aa: CAIGMDSFNQPQHF
CDR3nt: TGTGCCATCGGGATGGACAGCTTCAATCAGCCCCAGCATTTT

abundance: NA
v_gene: TRBV5-1
d_gene: NA
j_gene: TRBJ1-2
CDR3aa: CASSLADNANYGYTF
CDR3nt: TGCGCCAGCAGCTTGGCCGACAATGCTAACTATGGCTACACCTTC

abundance: few
v_gene: TRBV5-4
d_gene: TRBD2
j_gene: TRBJ2-7
CDR3aa: CASSSSGRLDYEQYF
CDR3nt: TGTGCCAGCAGCAGTAGCGGGAGGCTCGACTACGAGCAGTACTTC

abundance: NA
v_gene: TRBV3-1/TRBV3-2
d_gene: NA
j_gene: TRBJ2-3
CDR3aa: CASSQDFPTDTQYF
CDR3nt: TGTGCCAGCAGCCAGGACTTTCCCACAGATACGCAGTATTTT

abundance: NA
v_gene: TRBV28
d_gene: NA
j_gene: TRBJ2-7
CDR3aa: CASSPSQAFALEQYF
CDR3nt: TGTGCCAGCAGTCCCTCCCAGGCCTTTGCGTTAGAGCAGTACTTC

abundance: NA
v_gene: TRBV27
d_gene: NA
j_gene: TRBJ2-7
CDR3aa: CASSSDNYEQYF
CDR3nt: TGTGCCAGCAGCTCGGACAACTACGAGCAGTACTTC

abundance: once
v_gene: TRBV6-4
d_gene: TRBD2
j_gene: TRBJ2-1
CDR3aa: CASSVWGGRPYNEQFF
CDR3nt: TGTGCCAGCAGTGTTTGGGGGGGTCGACCCTACAATGAGCAGTTCTTC

abundance: NA
v_gene: TRBV19
d_gene: NA
j_gene: TRBJ1-2
CDR3aa: CASSTGLTGGYTF
CDR3nt: TGTGCCAGTAGCACGGGTCTTACTGGGGGCTACACCTTC

abundance: NA
v_gene: TRBV28
d_gene: NA
j_gene: TRBJ1-3
CDR3aa: CASSLESSGNTIYF
CDR3nt: TGTGCCAGCAGTTTGGAGAGCTCTGGAAACACCATATATTTT

abundance: NA
v_gene: TRBV28
d_gene: TRBD2
j_gene: TRBJ2-1
CDR3aa: CASSLSGRRGNEQFF
CDR3nt: TGTGCCAGCAGTTTAAGCGGGAGGAGGGGGAATGAGCAGTTCTTC

abundance: NA
v_gene: TRBV28
d_gene: NA
j_gene: TRBJ2-7
CDR3aa: CASSRTSSEQYF
CDR3nt: TGTGCCAGCAGTAGAACTAGCAGCGAGCAGTACTTC

abundance: NA
v_gene: TRBV18
d_gene: TRBD2
j_gene: TRBJ2-1
CDR3aa: CASSPERERSYNEQFF
CDR3nt: TGTGCCAGCTCACCGGAGCGGGAGCGATCCTACAATGAGCAGTTCTTC

abundance: NA
v_gene: TRBV24-1
d_gene: TRBD2
j_gene: TRBJ2-7
CDR3aa: CATSDLGLAGGPRNEQYF
CDR3nt: TGTGCCACCAGTGATTTAGGACTAGCGGGAGGGCCGAGGAACGAGCAGTACTTC

abundance: NA
v_gene: TRBV29-1
d_gene: TRBD1
j_gene: TRBJ2-7
CDR3aa: CSVGASGTVKYEQYF
CDR3nt: TGCAGCGTTGGAGCTTCCGGGACAGTAAAATACGAGCAGTACTTC

abundance: NA
v_gene: TRBV28
d_gene: NA
j_gene: TRBJ1-5
CDR3aa: CASSLLAGSNQPQHF
CDR3nt: TGTGCCAGCAGTTTATTAGCCGGGAGCAATCAGCCCCAGCATTTT

abundance: NA
v_gene: TRBV5-1
d_gene: TRBD2
j_gene: TRBJ2-5
CDR3aa: CASSLERGLQETQYF
CDR3nt: TGCGCCAGCAGCTTGGAGCGGGGCCTCCAAGAGACCCAGTACTTC

abundance: NA
v_gene: TRBV7-9
d_gene: TRBD2
j_gene: TRBJ2-3
CDR3aa: CASSPSGRITDTQYF
CDR3nt: TGTGCCAGCAGCCCTAGCGGGAGGATTACAGATACGCAGTATTTT

abundance: NA
v_gene: TRBV6-5
d_gene: NA
j_gene: TRBJ1-3
CDR3aa: CASSIERSGNTIYF
CDR3nt: TGTGCCAGCAGTATTGAGCGCTCTGGAAACACCATATATTTT

abundance: NA
v_gene: TRBV15
d_gene: NA
j_gene: TRBJ2-7
CDR3aa: CATSREGRGYEQYF
CDR3nt: TGTGCCACCAGCAGAGAAGGCAGGGGTTACGAGCAGTACTTC

abundance: few
v_gene: TRBV18
d_gene: NA
j_gene: TRBJ2-6
CDR3aa: CASSPRVRETGANVLTF
CDR3nt: TGTGCCAGCTCACCGAGGGTGAGGGAAACTGGGGCCAACGTCCTGACTTTC

abundance: NA
v_gene: TRBV6-2/TRBV6-3
d_gene: NA
j_gene: TRBJ1-1
CDR3aa: CASSYLAGVNTEAFF
CDR3nt: TGTGCCAGCAGTTACCTCGCAGGGGTGAACACTGAAGCTTTCTTT

abundance: NA
v_gene: TRBV27
d_gene: NA
j_gene: TRBJ1-1
CDR3aa: CASSFGGPFMNTEAFF
CDR3nt: TGTGCCAGCAGTTTCGGAGGCCCCTTTATGAACACTGAAGCTTTCTTT

abundance: NA
v_gene: TRBV7-9
d_gene: NA
j_gene: TRBJ2-7
CDR3aa: CASSPPLADSYEQYF
CDR3nt: TGTGCCAGCAGCCCCCCGCTAGCTGACTCCTACGAGCAGTACTTC

abundance: NA
v_gene: TRBV19
d_gene: NA
j_gene: TRBJ1-1
CDR3aa: CASSIVGRLNTEAFF
CDR3nt: TGTGCCAGTAGTATAGTGGGGCGGCTGAACACTGAAGCTTTCTTT

abundance: NA
v_gene: TRBV16
d_gene: NA
j_gene: TRBJ2-5
CDR3aa: CASSQGGLRDGEETQYF
CDR3nt: TGTGCCAGCAGCCAAGGGGGCCTCCGGGATGGGGAAGAGACCCAGTACTTC

abundance: NA
v_gene: TRBV30
d_gene: TRBD1
j_gene: TRBJ1-1
CDR3aa: CASRQGPRAFF
CDR3nt: TGTGCCTCAAGACAGGGGCCGAGGGCTTTCTTT

abundance: NA
v_gene: TRBV28
d_gene: NA
j_gene: TRBJ1-1
CDR3aa: CASSLGQNTEAFF
CDR3nt: TGTGCCAGCAGTTTGGGGCAAAACACTGAAGCTTTCTTT

abundance: NA
v_gene: TRBV25-1
d_gene: NA
j_gene: TRBJ2-2
CDR3aa: CASSDVEQRELFF
CDR3nt: TGTGCCAGCAGTGATGTGGAACAGAGGGAGCTGTTTTTT

abundance: few
v_gene: TRBV27
d_gene: NA
j_gene: TRBJ1-2
CDR3aa: CASSPGGANYGYTF
CDR3nt: TGTGCCAGCAGCCCGGGAGGGGCTAACTATGGCTACACCTTC

abundance: NA
v_gene: TRBV4-1
d_gene: TRBD1
j_gene: TRBJ2-2
CDR3aa: CASSRQGQGVDTGELFF
CDR3nt: TGCGCCAGCAGCCGACAGGGCCAGGGGGTGGACACCGGGGAGCTGTTTTTT

abundance: NA
v_gene: TRBV27
d_gene: NA
j_gene: TRBJ2-3
CDR3aa: CASKDYSRAADTQYF
CDR3nt: TGTGCCAGCAAGGACTATTCGAGGGCCGCAGATACGCAGTATTTT

abundance: NA
v_gene: TRBV5-1
d_gene: TRBD2
j_gene: TRBJ2-5
CDR3aa: CASSLEASGRGPETQYF
CDR3nt: TGCGCCAGCAGCTTGGAGGCTAGCGGGAGGGGGCCAGAGACCCAGTACTTC

abundance: NA
v_gene: TRBV7-2
d_gene: NA
j_gene: TRBJ2-1
CDR3aa: CASSIRDVIPGNEQFF
CDR3nt: TGTGCCAGCAGCATCCGGGATGTGATCCCAGGCAATGAGCAGTTCTTC

abundance: NA
v_gene: TRBV30
d_gene: NA
j_gene: TRBJ2-6
CDR3aa: CAWSVGVGSELSGANVLTF
CDR3nt: TGTGCCTGGAGTGTAGGTGTGGGGAGTGAGTTATCTGGGGCCAACGTCCTGACTTTC

abundance: NA
v_gene: TRBV5-1
d_gene: TRBD2
j_gene: TRBJ2-2
CDR3aa: CASNPSGPNTGELFF
CDR3nt: TGCGCCAGCAACCCTAGCGGACCGAACACCGGGGAGCTGTTTTTT

abundance: once
v_gene: TRBV29-1
d_gene: NA
j_gene: TRBJ1-1
CDR3aa: CSVDLQHTASGNTEAFF
CDR3nt: TGCAGCGTAGACCTGCAACACACGGCCTCGGGGAACACTGAAGCTTTCTTT

abundance: NA
v_gene: TRBV28
d_gene: TRBD1
j_gene: TRBJ1-2
CDR3aa: CASSLRDRKIYGYTF
CDR3nt: TGTGCCAGCAGTTTAAGGGACAGGAAGATCTATGGCTACACCTTC

abundance: NA
v_gene: TRBV5-1
d_gene: TRBD2
j_gene: TRBJ2-1
CDR3aa: CASSLIMGLAGGPFPNEQFF
CDR3nt: TGCGCCAGCAGCTTGATTATGGGACTAGCGGGAGGGCCATTTCCCAATGAGCAGTTCTTC

abundance: NA
v_gene: TRBV6-5
d_gene: TRBD1
j_gene: TRBJ1-1
CDR3aa: CASSKTGGMNTEAFF
CDR3nt: TGTGCCAGCAGCAAGACAGGGGGCATGAACACTGAAGCTTTCTTT

abundance: once
v_gene: TRBV28
d_gene: TRBD1
j_gene: TRBJ1-3
CDR3aa: CASSTAGQGGFIYF
CDR3nt: TGTGCCAGCAGCACAGCCGGACAGGGGGGTTTCATATATTTT

abundance: NA
v_gene: TRBV19
d_gene: TRBD2
j_gene: TRBJ2-7
CDR3aa: CASSRLTPSGSSYEQYF
CDR3nt: TGTGCCAGTAGTAGACTTACCCCTAGCGGGAGCTCCTACGAGCAGTACTTC

abundance: NA
v_gene: TRBV14
d_gene: NA
j_gene: TRBJ2-7
CDR3aa: CASSHGGLYEQYF
CDR3nt: TGTGCCAGCAGCCACGGCGGACTCTACGAGCAGTACTTC

abundance: NA
v_gene: TRBV18
d_gene: NA
j_gene: TRBJ1-2
CDR3aa: CASSHGREGYTF
CDR3nt: TGTGCCAGCTCACACGGACGGGAGGGCTACACCTTC

abundance: NA
v_gene: TRBV7-9
d_gene: NA
j_gene: TRBJ2-7
CDR3aa: CASSRPISSFEQYF
CDR3nt: TGTGCCAGCAGTCGCCCTATTTCGTCGTTCGAGCAGTACTTC

abundance: once
v_gene: TRBV10-3
d_gene: TRBD2
j_gene: TRBJ2-3
CDR3aa: CAISETSGSGGADTQYF
CDR3nt: TGTGCCATCAGTGAAACGAGCGGGAGCGGGGGCGCAGATACGCAGTATTTT

abundance: once
v_gene: TRBV7-3
d_gene: NA
j_gene: TRBJ2-1
CDR3aa: CASSLRNSTSHEQFF
CDR3nt: TGTGCCAGCAGCCTACGCAATTCAACTAGTCATGAGCAGTTCTTC

abundance: few
v_gene: TRBV28
d_gene: TRBD1
j_gene: TRBJ1-1
CDR3aa: CASSSQWTGRYTEAFF
CDR3nt: TGTGCCAGCAGTTCCCAATGGACAGGGCGGTACACTGAAGCTTTCTTT

abundance: NA
v_gene: TRBV14
d_gene: TRBD1
j_gene: TRBJ2-1
CDR3aa: CASSRQGAYNEQFF
CDR3nt: TGTGCCAGCAGCCGACAGGGGGCCTACAATGAGCAGTTCTTC

abundance: NA
v_gene: TRBV5-1
d_gene: NA
j_gene: TRBJ1-4
CDR3aa: CASSLEGGDEKLFF
CDR3nt: TGCGCCAGCAGCTTGGAGGGAGGCGATGAAAAACTGTTTTTT